This T cell receptor (beta chain) was identified in a study of T-cell memory formation after mild COVID-19. The CDR3 is 13 amino acids. The V end was cut by 4 bases, the J end by 6 bases, with 12 bases between. Germline V lookup: CDR1 ENHRY, CDR2 SYGVKD. Study findings and constraints: There were some responding clones in pre-infection memory, which suggested that cross-reactive memory had joined. Clones contracting over day 15 to 85 were CD4/CD8 balanced, with later expanders leaning CD4+.

5'RACE, which relied on constant-segment primers, yielded TCR alpha and TCR beta cDNA libraries carrying sample barcodes and UMIs. TCRdb itself ran the 5' RACE reads through MiXCR, one entry per CDR3 protein. Of about 620,000 distinct CDR3 sequences in the sample, 18% were seen once. Concerning this clonotype: Its antigen is undetermined.

The source of this sequence is an adult woman who had mild COVID-19 (a few samples of this study predate the infection). Cell type and time point are not known. The V gene is TRBV10-3, the J gene TRBJ1-2, with D unclear. Input material: PBMCs or a T cell subset sorted from them (not recorded which). Written as DNA, the CDR3 is TGTGCCATCAGTGGGACCGGGCCAAATGGCTACACCTTC. Translated: CAISGTGPNGYTF.